Included here is one TCR beta chain sequence, with context. The antigen remains unidentified. The record originates from a study of shared clonotypes between healthy human individuals. Study-level results: Across subsets, estimated richness was generally greater for naive than for memory populations.

TCRdb keeps only in-frame clones here, not all; method: immunoSEQ multiplex PCR. The sample records about 2.1 million clones, about 93% being singletons. Germline V gene data show CDR1 as SGHTA and CDR2 as FQGTGA. V was pared by 0 bases and J by 4 bases, with 11 bases between. The CDR3 runs 15 residues. CD45RO-negative, CCR7-selected cells formed the naive CD8 fraction, which excluded terminally differentiated effector memory CD45RA+ cells. Sequencing input: naive CD8+ T cells from PBMCs. The receptor was derived from a man aged 18 to 29 in good health. Some clones in this sample may be carry-over from other donors' samples. This chain links TRBV7-3 with TRBJ2-3, with D unclear. The CDR3 coding sequence is TGTGCCAGCAGCTTAACTAGGAGTGCGTCAGATACGCAGTATTTT. Amino acids: CASSLTRSASDTQYF.